These T cell receptor beta chains were read from a single sample in a study of T cell responses to AZD1222 COVID-19 vaccine. Produced via immunoSEQ multiplex PCR; TCRdb's table is partial and in-frame only. Among around 84,000 clones listed, about 84% were seen once. Source: peripheral blood, taken on day 0 of AZD1222 vaccination. These receptors all come from an adult in good health. CDR3s include the opening cysteine and the closing phenylalanine or tryptophan. The D gene is left open where the match is weak. A row's size may be missing; if present it is once, few, many or a size class.

j_call	d_call	v_call	clone_size	cdr3_aa	cdr3_nt
TRBJ1-5	-	TRBV12-3/TRBV12-4	-	CASRQGLRQPQHF	TGTGCCAGCAGGCAGGGGTTGCGTCAGCCCCAGCATTTT
TRBJ1-3	-	TRBV6-5	-	CATAESSGNTIYF	TGTGCCACCGCCGAGTCCTCTGGAAACACCATATATTTT
TRBJ2-5	-	TRBV19	-	CASSNGGNQETQYF	TGTGCCAGTAGTAATGGGGGAAACCAAGAGACCCAGTACTTC
TRBJ2-1	TRBD2	TRBV3-1/TRBV3-2	-	CASRGTSGRNEQFF	TGTGCCAGCAGGGGGACTAGCGGGAGGAATGAGCAGTTCTTC
TRBJ2-1	-	TRBV24-1	-	CATSEYDEQFF	TGTGCCACCAGTGAGTATGATGAGCAGTTCTTC
TRBJ2-7	TRBD2	TRBV11-2	-	CASSLVGLAASEQYF	TGTGCCAGCAGCTTGGTGGGACTAGCGGCTTCCGAGCAGTACTTC
TRBJ2-7	-	TRBV6-5	once	CASSPPTSSYEQYF	TGTGCCAGCAGTCCCCCGACTAGCTCCTACGAGCAGTACTTC
TRBJ2-1	-	TRBV7-3	-	CASALGAVSYNEQFF	TGTGCCAGCGCCTTGGGGGCAGTCTCCTACAATGAGCAGTTCTTC
TRBJ2-1	-	TRBV6-2/TRBV6-3	-	CASSPARGSYNEQFF	TGTGCCAGCAGTCCCGCCCGGGGCTCCTACAATGAGCAGTTCTTC
TRBJ1-2	-	TRBV5-5	-	CASSPETGFGGYTF	TGTGCCAGCAGCCCGGAAACGGGGTTTGGAGGCTACACCTTC
TRBJ1-5	-	TRBV24-1	few	CATSDWQGDQPQHF	TGTGCCACCAGTGATTGGCAGGGAGATCAGCCCCAGCATTTT
TRBJ1-1	TRBD1	TRBV29-1	-	CSVGGTGHSGTEAFF	TGCAGCGTGGGCGGGACAGGGCATAGTGGCACTGAAGCTTTCTTT
TRBJ2-7	TRBD1	TRBV2	-	CASSDNRGYEQYF	TGTGCCAGCAGTGATAACAGGGGATACGAGCAGTACTTC
TRBJ1-1	-	TRBV6-5	-	CASSYEENTEAFF	TGTGCCAGCAGTTACGAGGAGAACACTGAAGCTTTCTTT
TRBJ2-7	-	TRBV12-3/TRBV12-4	-	CASGRLSYYEQYF	TGTGCCAGCGGCCGCTTGTCGTACTACGAGCAGTACTTC
TRBJ2-5	TRBD1	TRBV10-1	-	CARKDRAGETQYF	TGCGCCAGAAAAGACAGGGCCGGAGAGACCCAGTACTTC
TRBJ1-3	TRBD1	TRBV9	few	CASSVAGGGNTIYF	TGTGCCAGCAGCGTAGCAGGGGGCGGCAACACCATATATTTT
TRBJ2-3	TRBD2	TRBV6-5	-	CASGTSGELTQYF	TGTGCCAGCGGGACTAGCGGAGAGCTAACGCAGTATTTT
TRBJ2-3	TRBD2	TRBV3-1/TRBV3-2	-	CASSRRAGEGGDTQYF	TGTGCCAGCAGCCGACGAGCGGGGGAGGGCGGCGATACGCAGTATTTT
TRBJ2-7	TRBD1	TRBV5-5	few	CASTLTGDSYEQYF	TGTGCCAGCACCTTGACAGGGGACTCCTACGAGCAGTACTTC
TRBJ2-1	-	TRBV28	-	CASRNLPNEQFF	TGTGCCAGCAGAAATCTCCCCAATGAGCAGTTCTTC
TRBJ2-7	TRBD1	TRBV27	-	CASSLAEYRGLGYEQYF	TGTGCCAGCAGTTTAGCTGAATACAGGGGGCTGGGCTACGAGCAGTACTTC
TRBJ2-7	-	TRBV29-1	-	CSVNFGGRYEQYF	TGCAGCGTTAATTTTGGGGGCCGCTACGAGCAGTACTTC
TRBJ2-2	-	TRBV10-3	-	CAISDPNTGELFF	TGTGCCATCAGTGACCCGAACACCGGGGAGCTGTTTTTT
TRBJ2-3	-	TRBV14	-	CASSQNSVTDTQYF	TGTGCCAGCAGCCAAAATAGCGTCACAGATACGCAGTATTTT
TRBJ2-7	-	TRBV7-8	-	CASSIQGRAISGEQYF	TGTGCCAGCAGCATACAGGGAAGGGCTATTTCTGGCGAGCAGTACTTC